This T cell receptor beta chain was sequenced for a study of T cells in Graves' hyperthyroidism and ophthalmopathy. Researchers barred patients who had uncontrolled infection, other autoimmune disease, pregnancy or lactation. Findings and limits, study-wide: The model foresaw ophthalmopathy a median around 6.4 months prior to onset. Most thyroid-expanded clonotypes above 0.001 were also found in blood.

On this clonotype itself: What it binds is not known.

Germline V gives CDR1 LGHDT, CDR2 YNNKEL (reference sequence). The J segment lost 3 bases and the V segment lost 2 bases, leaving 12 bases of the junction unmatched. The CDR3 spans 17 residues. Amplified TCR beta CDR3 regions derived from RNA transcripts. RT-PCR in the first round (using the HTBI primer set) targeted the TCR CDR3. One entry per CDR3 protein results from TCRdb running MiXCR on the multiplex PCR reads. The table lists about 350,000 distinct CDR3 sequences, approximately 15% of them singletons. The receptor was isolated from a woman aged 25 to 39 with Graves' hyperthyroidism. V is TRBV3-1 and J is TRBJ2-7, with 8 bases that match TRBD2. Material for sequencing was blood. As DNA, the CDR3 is TGTGCCAGCAGCCAAAGTAAAAGCGGGGGAAGACACTACGAGCAGTACTTC. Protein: CASSQSKSGGRHYEQYF.